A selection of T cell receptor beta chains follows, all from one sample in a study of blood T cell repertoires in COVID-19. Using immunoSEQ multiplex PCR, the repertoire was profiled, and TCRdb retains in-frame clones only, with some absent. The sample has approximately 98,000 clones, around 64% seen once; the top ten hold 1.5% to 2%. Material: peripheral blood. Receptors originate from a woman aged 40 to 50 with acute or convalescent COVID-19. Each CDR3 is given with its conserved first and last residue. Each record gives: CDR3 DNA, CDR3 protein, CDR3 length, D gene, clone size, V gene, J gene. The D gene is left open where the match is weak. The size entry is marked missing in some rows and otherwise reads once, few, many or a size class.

DNA: TGTGCCAGTAGTATAAATTGGCGGGGGGGCGGATCGGTTGAGCAGTTCTTC
CDR3: CASSINWRGGGSVEQFF
length: 17
D: TRBD2
size: .
V: TRBV19
J: TRBJ2-1

DNA: TGTGCCAGCAGCGACCTAGCGGGGCCGGGGGGCGAGCAGTACTTC
CDR3: CASSDLAGPGGEQYF
length: 15
D: TRBD2
size: .
V: TRBV9
J: TRBJ2-7

DNA: TGTGCCTGGAGATCCGGGAGCAAGGGGCAGTTCTTC
CDR3: CAWRSGSKGQFF
length: 12
D: .
size: once
V: TRBV30
J: TRBJ2-1

DNA: TGCGCCAGCAGCGCTTATTTCCGGGACAGGGTATACAATGAGCAGTTCTTC
CDR3: CASSAYFRDRVYNEQFF
length: 17
D: TRBD1
size: few
V: TRBV4-1
J: TRBJ2-1

DNA: TGCGCCAGCAGCCAAGACGAGGCCCAGCCCCAGCATTTT
CDR3: CASSQDEAQPQHF
length: 13
D: .
size: .
V: TRBV4-1
J: TRBJ1-5

DNA: TGTGCCAGCAGCTCACAGGGTCCACTATACAATGAGCAGTTCTTC
CDR3: CASSSQGPLYNEQFF
length: 15
D: .
size: .
V: TRBV7-2
J: TRBJ2-1

DNA: TGTGCCTGGAGTGGTCCAACCGGGGAGCTGTTTTTT
CDR3: CAWSGPTGELFF
length: 12
D: .
size: .
V: TRBV30
J: TRBJ2-2

DNA: TGCGCCAGCACGACTAGCGGGGGGGCATCCTACAATGAGCAGTTCTTC
CDR3: CASTTSGGASYNEQFF
length: 16
D: TRBD2
size: .
V: TRBV5-1
J: TRBJ2-1

DNA: TGTGCCAGCAGCCTTGGGTGGCAGGGGGCGACCGGCTACACCTTC
CDR3: CASSLGWQGATGYTF
length: 15
D: TRBD1
size: .
V: TRBV28
J: TRBJ1-2

DNA: TGTGCCAGCAGCCTCAACACCGGGGAGCTGTTTTTT
CDR3: CASSLNTGELFF
length: 12
D: .
size: .
V: TRBV11-2
J: TRBJ2-2

DNA: TGTGCCAGTGCAGATTGGAATCAGCCCCAGCATTTT
CDR3: CASADWNQPQHF
length: 12
D: .
size: .
V: TRBV19
J: TRBJ1-5

DNA: TGTGCCAGCTCATCCCTCGCGAGTCGGTCCCAGCATTTT
CDR3: CASSSLASRSQHF
length: 13
D: .
size: .
V: TRBV18
J: TRBJ1-5

DNA: TGCGCCAGCAGCTTGGAAGGGGACACGAGCACAGATACGCAGTATTTT
CDR3: CASSLEGDTSTDTQYF
length: 16
D: .
size: .
V: TRBV5-1
J: TRBJ2-3

DNA: TGTGCCAGCAGCGCCCCCGAGACTAGGGGACTTCAGTACTTC
CDR3: CASSAPETRGLQYF
length: 14
D: .
size: .
V: TRBV7-2
J: TRBJ2-4

DNA: TGTGCCAGCAGCTTAGAGGGTAGCGGGGGGGCCTACGAGCAGTACTTC
CDR3: CASSLEGSGGAYEQYF
length: 16
D: TRBD2
size: once
V: TRBV7-2
J: TRBJ2-7

DNA: TGTGCCAGCAGCTTCGAAGCCCCCACCGGGGAGCTGTTTTTT
CDR3: CASSFEAPTGELFF
length: 14
D: .
size: .
V: TRBV7-9
J: TRBJ2-2

DNA: TGTGCCAGCAGTTTCGTGGTGGGGGGTAATTCACCCCTCCACTTT
CDR3: CASSFVVGGNSPLHF
length: 15
D: .
size: .
V: TRBV27
J: TRBJ1-6

DNA: TGTGCCAGCAGCTCCTCCGGGACTTTATACAATGAGCAGTTCTTC
CDR3: CASSSSGTLYNEQFF
length: 15
D: .
size: .
V: TRBV7-3
J: TRBJ2-1

DNA: TGTGCCAGCAGGGGTGGGCCCCAACAGATAAGTGGCTACACCTTC
CDR3: CASRGGPQQISGYTF
length: 15
D: .
size: .
V: TRBV2
J: TRBJ1-2

DNA: TGTGCCAGCAGTTTAGGAGAATATAATTCACCCCTCCACTTT
CDR3: CASSLGEYNSPLHF
length: 14
D: .
size: .
V: TRBV6-5
J: TRBJ1-6

DNA: TGTGCCAGCAGCGAGACAGGTCTTCATGAGCAGTTCTTC
CDR3: CASSETGLHEQFF
length: 13
D: .
size: .
V: TRBV7-2
J: TRBJ2-1

DNA: TGTGCCAGCAACCGGGGGGTTGAGACCTACGAGCAGTACTTC
CDR3: CASNRGVETYEQYF
length: 14
D: TRBD2
size: few
V: TRBV19
J: TRBJ2-7

DNA: TGTGCCACCAGCAGCCCCACGGGGACCCAGTACTTC
CDR3: CATSSPTGTQYF
length: 12
D: .
size: .
V: TRBV15
J: TRBJ2-5

DNA: TGTGCCAGCAGCGTCTCCGGGACAGTGAACAATGAGCAGTTCTTC
CDR3: CASSVSGTVNNEQFF
length: 15
D: TRBD1
size: few
V: TRBV3-1/TRBV3-2
J: TRBJ2-1

DNA: TGTGCCAGCAGCCAAGAATGGGGAGGGGCGAACACTGAAGCTTTCTTT
CDR3: CASSQEWGGANTEAFF
length: 16
D: .
size: .
V: TRBV4-2
J: TRBJ1-1

DNA: TGTGCCAGCTCGGGACAGAGGTACGAGCAGTACTTC
CDR3: CASSGQRYEQYF
length: 12
D: TRBD1
size: .
V: TRBV28
J: TRBJ2-7